A selection of T cell receptor beta chains follows, all from one sample in a study of blood T cell repertoires in COVID-19. Using immunoSEQ multiplex PCR, the repertoire was profiled, and TCRdb retains in-frame clones only, with some absent. The table has around 88,000 clones, approximately 90% seen once. The sequenced sample was peripheral blood. These receptors all come from a woman aged 80 or over with acute or convalescent COVID-19. The CDR3 runs from the conserved cysteine through the conserved F or W. A D gene is named only where the DNA matches it firmly. Some rows have no size entry. The others give once, few or many, or a class for an expanded clone.

abundance | j_gene | v_gene | d_gene | CDR3nt | CDR3aa
NA | TRBJ2-5 | TRBV5-4 | TRBD1 | TGTGCCAGCAGCCCGGGACAGGGGCGAGAGACCCAGTACTTC | CASSPGQGRETQYF
NA | TRBJ1-1 | TRBV6-1 | TRBD1 | TGTGCCAGCAGTTCGACAGGGGTGAACACTGAAGCTTTCTTT | CASSSTGVNTEAFF
NA | TRBJ2-7 | TRBV3-1/TRBV3-2 | NA | TGTGCCAGCAGCCGCACGACAGACGAGCAGTACTTC | CASSRTTDEQYF
NA | TRBJ1-1 | TRBV4-2 | NA | TGTGCCAGCAGCCAAGATTGGTCAGGGGCTAACACTGAAGCTTTCTTT | CASSQDWSGANTEAFF
few | TRBJ1-2 | TRBV3-1/TRBV3-2 | TRBD1 | TGTGCCAGCAGCCGCACTCTACAGGGGGTCTATGGCTACACCTTC | CASSRTLQGVYGYTF
NA | TRBJ2-1 | TRBV3-1/TRBV3-2 | NA | TGTGCCAGCAGCCAAGGAAGCCACAATGAGCAGTTCTTC | CASSQGSHNEQFF
NA | TRBJ2-1 | TRBV5-1 | NA | TGCGCCAGCAGCTTTAACAGTTATGAGCAGTTCTTC | CASSFNSYEQFF
NA | TRBJ2-5 | TRBV10-3 | TRBD1 | TGTGCCACAAGGACAGGGGGCTGGGAGACCCAGTACTTC | CATRTGGWETQYF
NA | TRBJ2-5 | TRBV15 | TRBD2 | TGTGCCACCAGCAGAGAAAGCTCTAGCGGGGCCCCAGAGACCCAGTACTTC | CATSRESSSGAPETQYF
once | TRBJ2-7 | TRBV5-1 | TRBD1 | TGCGCCAGCGGTAGACAGGGGGCCTACGAGCAGTACTTC | CASGRQGAYEQYF
NA | TRBJ1-2 | TRBV4-3 | NA | TGCGCCAGCAGCCGGAACGTCGGGGGGGGCTACACCTTC | CASSRNVGGGYTF
NA | TRBJ2-1 | TRBV6-5 | NA | TGTGCCAGCGGCAGCGGAAGCTCCTACAATGAGCAGTTCTTC | CASGSGSSYNEQFF
few | TRBJ2-7 | TRBV10-1 | TRBD2 | TGCGCCAGGTTAAGAGGGGGGACTAGCGGGAGGGCCCCCTACGAGCAGTACTTC | CARLRGGTSGRAPYEQYF
NA | TRBJ2-7 | TRBV18 | TRBD1 | TGTGCCAGCTCACCGACCGGGACAGGGGCGGGCGAGCAGTACTTC | CASSPTGTGAGEQYF
NA | TRBJ1-5 | TRBV28 | NA | TGTGCCAGCAGGGGGGACTCAGATCATAGCAATCAGCCCCAGCATTTT | CASRGDSDHSNQPQHF
NA | TRBJ1-2 | TRBV29-1 | NA | TGCAGCGTTGACAATCAGAGAGGCGGATTAGCCTTC | CSVDNQRGGLAF
NA | TRBJ2-3 | TRBV27 | TRBD2 | TGTGCCAGCAGTTTTGCGGGGGGGCCTACAGATACGCAGTATTTT | CASSFAGGPTDTQYF
NA | TRBJ1-2 | TRBV21-1 | NA | TGTGCCAGCAGCAAATTACCATTGGGAGGGATTGACAACTATGGCTACACCTTC | CASSKLPLGGIDNYGYTF
once | TRBJ1-2 | TRBV7-2 | NA | TGTGCCAGCAGCCATTTCGACAGCCAGACAAACTATGGCTACACCTTC | CASSHFDSQTNYGYTF
NA | TRBJ1-1 | TRBV10-3 | NA | TGTGCCATCAGGCAGGGGAACACTGAAGCTTTCTTT | CAIRQGNTEAFF
NA | TRBJ2-1 | TRBV14 | TRBD2 | TGTGCCAGCAGCCAAGATCTGCCCGGCGGGGGGGTTTGGAATGAGCAGTTCTTC | CASSQDLPGGGVWNEQFF
once | TRBJ1-1 | TRBV7-3 | NA | TGTGCCAGCAGCCAGACAGTGAACACTGAAGCTTTCTTT | CASSQTVNTEAFF
NA | TRBJ1-6 | TRBV20-1 | NA | TGCAGTGCTAGTGGGGGGGGAGGCAGGGTCCTCCACTTT | CSASGGGGRVLHF
NA | TRBJ2-5 | TRBV7-3 | NA | TGTGCCAGCAGCCCCGGACAAAGTGAGACCCAGTACTTC | CASSPGQSETQYF
NA | TRBJ2-1 | TRBV4-3 | NA | TGCGCCAGCAGCCAAGGTGCCCTAGGGGCATTTCGCAATGAGCAGTTCTTC | CASSQGALGAFRNEQFF